This T cell receptor beta chain was observed in a study of blood T cells in healthy people across ages (dated by TCRdb to 2013 to 2016). Regarding the study in general: In model experiments, template switching captured roughly one uniquely barcoded TCR beta cDNA molecule for every two T cells. The donors were split into four age groups: young (average around 15 years), middle-aged (roughly 39), aged (approximately 60) and long-lived (82). The study measured age-related changes in TCR beta repertoire diversity using deep sequencing normalized with unique cDNA molecular identifiers. For two donors (one aged 18 to 29 and one aged 80 or older), the study analyzed two additional independent replicas of 1 million unique cDNA reads from the same blood draw. To avoid experimental bias, donors of different ages were randomly spread across the sequencing lanes. Findings and caveats that apply to the study as a whole: Total diversity estimates from one million sequenced T cells were considered lower bounds and underestimates. There was a strong correlation between observed TCR beta diversity and the percentage of naive T cells measured by flow cytometry. Compared with the aged group, the long-lived group had more naive CD4+ T cells, fewer expanded clones and increased TCR diversity, a pattern suggesting age selection. As age increased, observed TCR beta diversity per million T cells dropped in a roughly linear way, and a significant reduction was already evident by age around 41. Bulk unsorted PBMC profiling prevented conclusive comparison of naive and antigen-experienced compartments. The CMV infection status of donors was not known, potentially confounding age-related changes in expanded clonotypes.

This clonotype appeared many times. Which antigen it targets is not known. The sample holds no much larger clone one base away, and base qualities are not on file. Donors were 39 systemically healthy Caucasian individuals from Russia aged 6 to 90 years. Each donor gave around 9 milliliters of peripheral blood, collected into EDTA-treated Vacutainer tubes. Ficoll-Paque density-gradient centrifugation was used to isolate PBMCs, with at least 6 million obtained per sample. Trizol reagent was used to extract total RNA from PBMCs, with at least 5.5 micrograms per sample. Naive CD45RAhigh/CD27high T cell percentages were measured by flow cytometry on a PBMC aliquot from every donor. The germline V gene (reference sequence) sets CDR1 to DFQATT and CDR2 to SNEGSKA. Taken from cysteine to phenylalanine, the CDR3 has 13 residues. Only the CDR3 region is kept as DNA, spanning 39 bases read in frame from base 1. From V the trimming removes 6 bases and from J it removes 3 bases, while the gene matches leave 4 bases of the junction unaccounted for.

Receptors were amplified or captured by 5' RACE. Sequencing was performed on an Illumina HiSeq 2500. A second PCR of roughly 7 to 12 cycles was run with a J-beta primer mix and a sample-barcoded 5' primer. A unique molecular identifier was introduced onto each TCR beta cDNA molecule by a template-switch 5' adaptor carrying 12 random nucleotides. At least 3 million CDR3-containing paired-end reads were obtained from each sample. First-strand cDNA was synthesized from all RNA with the Mint cDNA synthesis kit, primed by a TRBC-specific oligonucleotide. Following uracil-DNA glycosylase treatment, all cDNA underwent a first 18-cycle PCR with the universal primers M1SS and BC2_uni_R. The authors processed their data as follows. Each sample was normalized by randomly selecting 1 million high-quality reads, each carrying a distinct molecular identifier. Instead of being binned into consensus sequences, reads that shared molecular identifiers were thrown out. MiTCR, with a Q25 quality threshold and the strictest error-elimination algorithm, was used for CDR3 identification, clonotype clustering and error correction. A nonparametric unseen species model with Euler transformation was used to estimate a lower bound on total TCR beta diversity. Using fastp at Q25 and MiXCR, TCRdb reprocessed the public reads and kept productive beta chains. Each entry is one CDR3 protein sequence, shown with its most common DNA and genes. V and J calls and clone size were set by TCRdb, not the authors. The sample yields approximately 800,000 distinct CDR3 sequences; roughly 40% were counted once. The leading ten clones occupy over 10% of the sample.

This clonotype was sampled from a man aged 18 to 29 in good health. The sequencing input was blood. The rearranged segments are TRBV20-1 and TRBJ2-1; 8 bases in the junction line up with TRBD1. The sequence in DNA is TGCAGTGCAAGGACAGGGAACTACAATGAGCAGTTCTTC. Translated, this is CSARTGNYNEQFF.